Below are 31 T cell receptor beta chains sequenced from a single sample in a study of cytomegalovirus exposure and HLA in healthy donors. PCR amplification relied on 60 Vbeta primers (plus 13 Jbeta primers). The table came from immunoSEQ multiplex PCR; TCRdb's copy has only in-frame clones and leaves some out. The top ten clones hold 1.3% of a sample with about 190,000 clones, 85% to 90% of them seen once. The specimen was PBMCs. The receptors derive from a man aged 25 to 40 in good health and CMV-seronegative.

The CDR3 sequence is CATSRTHTGGDGYTF. The CDR3 DNA sequence: TGTGCCACCAGCAGAACGCACACAGGGGGCGATGGCTACACCTTC. The rearrangement joins TRBV15 to TRBJ1-2; 9 bases match TRBD1. Germline CDR1 and CDR2: LNHNV and YYDKDF (reference sequence). The V gene end was trimmed by 2 bases and the J gene end by 6 bases; junction bases not matched to a gene: 7. The CDR3 length is 15 residues.

This clone was recorded a few times. Other DNA sequences in the same sample also yield this CDR3. The J gene is TRBJ2-3, the V gene TRBV28; weak D call: TRBD2 (5 bases). The CDR3 covers 15 residues. The V gene lost 6 bases and the J gene lost 6 bases, with 19 bases spanning the gap. Germline values: CDR1 MDHEN, CDR2 SYDVKM. CDR3 sequence: CASSLSGGRGDTQYF. CDR3 DNA: TGTGCCAGCAGCCTATCCGGCGGGCGCGGGGATACGCAGTATTTT.

V is TRBV14 and J is TRBJ2-1; TRBD2 matches at 8 bases. CDR1 is SGHDN and CDR2 is FVKESK in the germline V gene. The CDR3 extends over 17 amino acids. Trimming cost V 1 base and J 1 base; bases outside gene matches: 6. CDR3 sequence reads: CASSQGEAGVSYNEQFF. DNA of the CDR3: TGTGCCAGCAGCCAAGGAGAAGCGGGAGTTTCCTACAATGAGCAGTTCTTC.

As for this clone: Germline and junction disagree at one end, which may indicate a read error. The genes are TRBV7-7 and TRBJ2-5; D possibly corresponds to TRBD1 (6 bases). The CDR3 is 14 residues long. Per the germline V gene, CDR1 is SSHAT and CDR2 is FNYEAQ (reference sequence). The CDR3 nucleotides are TGTGCTAGCAGCTCAACAGGGCTTGGGGAGACCCAGTACTTC. Its protein product is CASSSTGLGETQYF. The full variable domain, completed using reference TRBV7-7 and TRBJ2-5, is GAGVSQSPRYKVTKRGQDVTLRCDPISSHATLYWYQQALGQGPEFLTYFNYEAQPDKSGLPSDRFSAERPEGSISTLTIQRTEQRDSAMYRCASSSTGLGETQYFGPGTRLLVL.

The chain uses TRBV11-3 and TRBJ1-1; D possibly corresponds to TRBD1 (6 bases). Germline values: CDR1 SGHNT, CDR2 YENEEA. The CDR3 is 13 amino acids. The V end was cut by 5 bases, the J end by 8 bases, with 15 bases between. DNA for the CDR3: TGTGCCAGCAGCCCAGACCCCGGGACAGAAGCTTTCTTT. Translation gives CASSPDPGTEAFF.

V usage is TRBV27 and J usage is TRBJ1-1; 9 nucleotides align to TRBD1. Germline V lookup: CDR1 MNHEY, CDR2 SMNVEV (reference sequence). The ends lost 5 bases at V and 4 bases at J; junction bases unmatched: 8. The CDR3 runs to 15 residues. The CDR3 DNA reads as TGTGCCAGCAGTCCTCACAGGGGGCCGGGCACTGAAGCTTTCTTT. It is translated as CASSPHRGPGTEAFF.

V and J are TRBV19 and TRBJ1-5; 7 bases match TRBD1. From germline, CDR1 is LNHDA and CDR2 SQIVND (reference sequence). The CDR3 covers 14 residues. The ends lost 4 bases at V and 1 base at J; junction bases unmatched: 1. DNA of the CDR3: TGTGCCAGTAGTAACAGGGGCAGCAATCAGCCCCAGCATTTT. This codes for CASSNRGSNQPQHF.

This chain joins TRBV21-1 and TRBJ1-5; the DNA was not compared with TRBD1, the D call given in the table. TRBV21-1 constitutes a pseudogene. The CDR3 is made up of 16 amino acids. This CDR3 is CASSKLSQGAEQPQHF. CDR3 coding DNA: TGTGCCAGCAGCAAATTGTCACAGGGGGCCGAGCAGCCCCAGCATTTT.

This sequence joins TRBV27 and TRBJ2-1; tentative D call: TRBD2 (5 bases). The germline CDR1 and CDR2 sequences are MNHEY and SMNVEV (reference sequence). The CDR3 has 15 residues. With 3 bases removed from V and 0 bases from J, the gap between germline ends came to 9 bases. CDR3 region: CASSFGDSSYNEQFF. Here the CDR3 DNA reads TGTGCCAGCAGTTTCGGGGATAGCTCCTACAATGAGCAGTTCTTC.

The V and J genes are TRBV4-2 and TRBJ2-2; no firm D call. This CDR3 is built from 15 residues. The ends were cut back, 0 bases at V and 4 bases at J, with 9 bases in the middle. From germline, CDR1 is LGHNA and CDR2 YNFKEQ. CDR3 amino acids: CASSQDLFSTGELFF. The CDR3 nucleotides read TGTGCCAGCAGCCAAGATCTGTTCTCCACCGGGGAGCTGTTTTTT.

This chain uses TRBV10-1 with TRBJ1-1; 8 nucleotides align to TRBD1. This CDR3 has 13 residues. CDR1 is WNHNN, CDR2 SYGVQD, per germline (reference sequence). J lost 11 bases, V lost 3 bases, and 8 bases had no gene match. The DNA of the CDR3 is TGCGCCAGCAGTGAAAGACAGGGGACCGGGGCTTTCTTT. Encoded protein: CASSERQGTGAFF.

The chain links TRBV27 to TRBJ1-4; D is undetermined. The CDR3 totals 14 residues. V lost 2 bases and J lost 6, with 10 bases in between. Germline-derived CDR1 and CDR2 are MNHEY and SMNVEV (reference sequence). The DNA of the CDR3 is TGTGCCAGCAGTTTACTGAGCGGGGATGAAAAACTGTTTTTT. This gives the protein CASSLLSGDEKLFF.

Concerning this clone itself: The sample contains more than one DNA sequence encoding this CDR3. The chain joins TRBV28 to TRBJ1-4, with 7 positions matching TRBD1. This CDR3 is built from 12 residues. The J segment lost 8 bases and the V segment lost 6 bases, leaving 3 bases of the junction unmatched. The germline gives CDR1 MDHEN, CDR2 SYDVKM. The CDR3 loop is CASSLRGEKLFF. In nucleotides, the CDR3 is TGTGCCAGCAGCCTCAGGGGGGAAAAACTGTTTTTT. The full variable domain, with the rest looked up from reference TRBV28 and TRBJ1-4, is DVKVTQSSRYLVKRTGEKVFLECVQDMDHENMFWYRQDPGLGLRLIYFSYDVKMKEKGDIPEGYSVSREKKERFSLILESASTNQTSMYLCASSLRGEKLFFGSGTQLSVL.

The gene calls are TRBV25-1 and TRBJ2-3; D is possibly TRBD1 (5 bases). The CDR3 sequence is 17 residues long. Deletions cut 3 bases from V and 4 bases from J, with 20 bases between. The germline CDR1 and CDR2 sequences are MGHDK and SYGVNS. The CDR3 DNA reads TGTGCCAGCAGTGAGCCCCTCGGGCAGGGTATCGCAGATACGCAGTATTTT. This translates into CASSEPLGQGIADTQYF.

V gene TRBV19 combines with J gene TRBJ2-5, with a weak D call TRBD1 (5 bases). Per the germline V gene, CDR1 is LNHDA and CDR2 is SQIVND (reference sequence). CDR3 length: 16 amino acids. Trimming took off 0 bases at V and 5 bases at J, with 16 bases between the two ends. For the CDR3, the DNA is TGTGCCAGTAGTATAGAAAAGACAGACGGTGGGGAGACCCAGTACTTC. Translated, it gives CASSIEKTDGGETQYF.

This clone was counted once. This chain uses TRBV6-5 with TRBJ1-1; D is perhaps TRBD1 (5 bases). Trimming pared 8 bases from V and 5 bases from J, leaving 15 bases between. This CDR3 is built from 13 residues. Germline values: CDR1 MNHEY, CDR2 SVGAGI. CDR3 coding DNA: TGTGCCAGCTTTAGGGGTTTCGGTACTGAAGCTTTCTTT. It translates to CASFRGFGTEAFF.

The chain is built from TRBV6-1 and TRBJ2-7, with unresolved D. This CDR3 contains 12 residues. With 4 bases removed from V and 5 bases from J, the gap between germline ends came to 9 bases. Per the germline V gene, CDR1 is MNHNS and CDR2 is SASEGT. CDR3: CASSGLGNEQYF. The CDR3 DNA sequence: TGTGCCAGCAGTGGGCTAGGCAACGAGCAGTACTTC.

V and J are TRBV5-6 and TRBJ1-4; tentatively, D is TRBD1 (5 bases). This CDR3 has 15 amino acids. Looked up from germline, CDR1 is SGHDT and CDR2 is YYEEEE. Deletions cut 2 bases from V and 0 bases from J, with 8 bases between. CDR3 loop: CASSFDRATNEKLFF. The CDR3 DNA follows: TGTGCCAGCAGCTTTGACAGAGCAACTAATGAAAAACTGTTTTTT.

The rearrangement uses TRBV29-1 and TRBJ1-1; possibly TRBD1 for D (6 bases). Germline CDR1 SQVTM, CDR2 ANQGSEA. There are 13 residues in the CDR3. V was trimmed by 7 bases and J by 1 base, leaving 13 bases between them. The CDR3 DNA reads as TGCAGCGCAGATGGCAGGGGGAACACTGAAGCTTTCTTT. Its protein product is CSADGRGNTEAFF.

The gene calls are TRBV5-6 and TRBJ1-3; TRBD1 might be the D (5 bases). This CDR3 is built from 18 residues. The germline V and J ends were trimmed by 1 base and 0 bases, with 17 bases remaining between them. Germline assignment: CDR1 SGHDT and CDR2 YYEEEE. CDR3 region: CASSLSGRGVTSGNTIYF. CDR3 bases: TGTGCCAGCAGCTTGTCTGGGAGGGGAGTTACCTCTGGAAACACCATATATTTT.

This clone appeared a few times. At one boundary the junction diverges from the germline segment, which might be a read error. The J gene is TRBJ2-1, the V gene TRBV7-7, with a possible D match to TRBD1 (5 bases). Germline CDR1 and CDR2: SSHAT and FNYEAQ (reference sequence). CDR3 size: 15 residues. CDR3 protein: CASSPGISSYNEQFF. The CDR3, as DNA: TGTGCTAGCAGCCCAGGGATTAGCTCCTACAATGAGCAGTTCTTC.

The CDR3 nucleotides read TGTGCCTGGAGTTTCACGACAGGGAGCTATGGCTACACCTTC. It encodes CAWSFTTGSYGYTF. The chain combines TRBV30 with TRBJ1-2; 7 nucleotides align to TRBD1. V lost 2 bases, J lost 4 bases, and 7 bases stayed unmatched. This CDR3 comprises 14 residues. Germline loops: CDR1 GTSNPN, CDR2 SVGIG (reference sequence).

The gene calls are TRBV28 and TRBJ2-7, with 9 positions matching TRBD2. Germline loops: CDR1 MDHEN, CDR2 SYDVKM. V shed 5 bases, J shed 1 base, and the junction held 6 bases outside the gene matches. The CDR3 spans 15 residues. This CDR3 reads CASSPLSGRSYEQYF. The CDR3 coding sequence is TGTGCCAGCAGTCCCCTCAGCGGGAGGTCCTACGAGCAGTACTTC.

The chain links TRBV5-4 to TRBJ2-7, with TRBD1 matching over 12 bases. V dropped 2 bases and J dropped 4; count of bases not matched to a gene: 7. The CDR3 sequence is 16 residues long. CDR1 is SGHNT, CDR2 YYREEE, per germline (reference sequence). CDR3 residues: CASSLTGTGGLYEQYF. The CDR3 DNA reads TGTGCCAGCAGCTTAACCGGGACAGGGGGCCTATACGAGCAGTACTTC.

The chain employs TRBV5-6 and TRBJ2-5, with TRBD2 identical over 10 bases. CDR1 is SGHDT and CDR2 is YYEEEE in the germline V gene. This CDR3 is 15 amino acids long. V gave up 1 base and J gave up 5 bases; unmatched junction bases: 5. The CDR3: CASSLYLAGVETQYF. DNA for the CDR3: TGTGCCAGCAGCTTGTACCTAGCGGGGGTTGAGACCCAGTACTTC.

This chain connects TRBV5-1 to TRBJ2-5; 14 bases agree with TRBD2. The germline V gene encodes CDR1 SGHRS and CDR2 YFSETQ. The CDR3 totals 15 residues. V gave up 4 bases and J gave up 3 bases; unmatched junction bases: 2. The CDR3 here is CASSTGLAGEETQYF. The CDR3 DNA sequence: TGCGCCAGCAGCACGGGACTAGCGGGGGAAGAGACCCAGTACTTC.

Here the CDR3 reads CASSYGFATNEKLFF. In DNA form, the CDR3 reads TGTGCCAGCAGCTACGGTTTTGCAACTAATGAAAAACTGTTTTTT. This chain uses TRBV27 with TRBJ1-4, with unresolved D. This CDR3 contains 15 residues. In germline, CDR1 is MNHEY, CDR2 SMNVEV (reference sequence). V was clipped by 6 bases and J by 0 bases, with 11 bases between them.

The V gene is TRBV5-4, the J gene TRBJ2-2, with 9 bases lining up with TRBD2. V lost 4 bases, J lost 6 bases, and 10 bases stayed unmatched. CDR1 and CDR2 from the germline V gene are SGHNT and YYREEE (reference sequence). CDR3 length: 16 residues. CDR3 in amino acids: CASSTVAGVGSGELFF. The DNA for the CDR3 is TGTGCCAGCAGCACAGTAGCGGGAGTGGGTTCCGGGGAGCTGTTTTTT.

The table lists this clone with a count of one. The rearrangement joins TRBV2 to TRBJ2-2; 10 bases match TRBD1. The J segment lost 3 bases and the V segment lost 7 bases, leaving 5 bases of the junction unmatched. The germline gives CDR1 SNHLY, CDR2 FYNNEI. The CDR3 totals 15 residues. The CDR3 region is CASMPGQGYTGELFF. The CDR3 DNA reads as TGTGCCAGCATGCCGGGACAGGGGTACACCGGGGAGCTGTTTTTT.

The rearrangement joins TRBV5-6 to TRBJ2-7; unclear D gene. The germline CDR1 and CDR2 sequences are SGHDT and YYEEEE. The CDR3 extends over 11 amino acids. V gave up 2 bases and J gave up 5 bases, with 5 bases separating them. CDR3 residues: CASSFSDEQYF. The DNA for the CDR3 is TGTGCCAGCAGCTTTTCTGACGAGCAGTACTTC.

V is TRBV27 and J is TRBJ1-1, with D possibly TRBD1 on 6 matching bases. The CDR3 spans 16 residues. The V and J ends lost 4 bases and 2 bases respectively, with 17 bases between them. Germline V gives CDR1 MNHEY, CDR2 SMNVEV (reference sequence). For the CDR3, the DNA is TGTGCCAGCAGTTCACTGCAGGGGCTTCGAAACACTGAAGCTTTCTTT. Encoded protein: CASSSLQGLRNTEAFF.